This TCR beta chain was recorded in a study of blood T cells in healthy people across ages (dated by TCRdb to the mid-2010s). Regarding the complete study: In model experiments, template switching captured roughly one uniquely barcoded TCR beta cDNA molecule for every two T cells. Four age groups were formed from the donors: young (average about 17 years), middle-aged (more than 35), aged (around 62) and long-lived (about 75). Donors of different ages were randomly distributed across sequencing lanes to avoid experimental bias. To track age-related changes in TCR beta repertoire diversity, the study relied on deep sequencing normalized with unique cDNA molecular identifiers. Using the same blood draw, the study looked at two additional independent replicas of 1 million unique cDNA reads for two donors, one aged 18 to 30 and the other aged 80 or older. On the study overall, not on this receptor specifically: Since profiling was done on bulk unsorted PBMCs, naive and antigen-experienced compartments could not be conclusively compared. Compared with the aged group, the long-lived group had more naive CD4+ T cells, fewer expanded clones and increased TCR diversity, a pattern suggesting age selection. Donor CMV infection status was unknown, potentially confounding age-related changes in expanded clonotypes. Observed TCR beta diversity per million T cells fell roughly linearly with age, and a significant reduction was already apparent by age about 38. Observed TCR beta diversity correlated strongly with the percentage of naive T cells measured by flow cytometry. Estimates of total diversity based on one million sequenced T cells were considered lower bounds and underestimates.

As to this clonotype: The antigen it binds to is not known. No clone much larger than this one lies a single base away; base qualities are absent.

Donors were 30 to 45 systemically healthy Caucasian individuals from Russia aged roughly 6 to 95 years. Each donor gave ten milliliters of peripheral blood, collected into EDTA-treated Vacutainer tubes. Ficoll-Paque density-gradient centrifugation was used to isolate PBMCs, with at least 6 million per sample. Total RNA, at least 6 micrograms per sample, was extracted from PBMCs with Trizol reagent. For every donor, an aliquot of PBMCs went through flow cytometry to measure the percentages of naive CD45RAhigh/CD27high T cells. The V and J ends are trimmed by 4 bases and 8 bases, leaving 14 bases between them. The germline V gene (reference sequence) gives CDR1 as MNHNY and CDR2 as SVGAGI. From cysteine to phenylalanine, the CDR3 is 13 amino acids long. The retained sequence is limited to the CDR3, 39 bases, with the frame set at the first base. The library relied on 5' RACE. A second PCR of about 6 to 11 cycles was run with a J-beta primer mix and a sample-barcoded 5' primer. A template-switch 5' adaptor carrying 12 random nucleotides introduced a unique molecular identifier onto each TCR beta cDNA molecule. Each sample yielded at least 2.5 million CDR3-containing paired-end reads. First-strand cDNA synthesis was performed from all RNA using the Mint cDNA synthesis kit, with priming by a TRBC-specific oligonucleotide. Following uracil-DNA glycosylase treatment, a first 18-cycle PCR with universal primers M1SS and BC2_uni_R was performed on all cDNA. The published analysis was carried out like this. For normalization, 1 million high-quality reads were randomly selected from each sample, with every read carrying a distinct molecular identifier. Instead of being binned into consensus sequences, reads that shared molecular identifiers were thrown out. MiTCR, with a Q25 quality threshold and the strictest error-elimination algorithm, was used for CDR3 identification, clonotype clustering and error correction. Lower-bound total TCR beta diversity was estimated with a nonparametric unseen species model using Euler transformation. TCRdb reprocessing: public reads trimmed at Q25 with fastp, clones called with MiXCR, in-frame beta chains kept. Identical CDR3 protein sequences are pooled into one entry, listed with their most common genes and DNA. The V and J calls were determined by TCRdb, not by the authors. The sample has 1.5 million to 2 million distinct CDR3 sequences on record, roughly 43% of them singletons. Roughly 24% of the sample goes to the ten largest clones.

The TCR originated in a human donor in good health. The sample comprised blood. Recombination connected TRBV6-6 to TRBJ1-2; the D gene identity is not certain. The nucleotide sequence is TGTGCCAGCAGTTCCCCCTGGGTGGGCGGCTACACCTTC. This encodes CASSSPWVGGYTF.